The next 22 T cell receptor beta chains were all read from a single sample in a study of cytomegalovirus exposure and HLA in healthy donors. The PCR had 60 Vbeta and 13 Jbeta primers. TCRdb keeps only in-frame clones here, not all; method: immunoSEQ multiplex PCR. Of 150,000 to 200,000 clones listed, roughly 77% are singletons. The sample comprised PBMCs. The receptor source for this set is a young man in good health and CMV-seropositive.

V and J are TRBV7-2 and TRBJ2-7; possible D gene TRBD1, 6 bases. The length of the CDR3 is 15 residues. V was pared by 5 bases and J by 0 bases, with 14 bases between. Per the germline V gene, CDR1 is SGHTA and CDR2 is FQGNSA. CDR3 nucleotide sequence: TGTGCCAGCAGCCCGAGTAGGGGGAGCTCCTACGAGCAGTACTTC. Amino acid sequence: CASSPSRGSSYEQYF. The entire variable domain, with the rest obtained from reference TRBV7-2 and TRBJ2-7, is as follows: GAGVSQSPSNKVTEKGKDVELRCDPISGHTALYWYRQSLGQGLEFLIYFQGNSAPDKSGLPSDRFSAERTGGSVSTLTIQRTQQEDSAVYLCASSPSRGSSYEQYFGPGTRLTVT.

This clone was counted once. V gene TRBV30 combines with J gene TRBJ2-2; D perhaps matches TRBD2 (5 bases). The CDR3 sequence is 17 residues long. Deletions cut 3 bases from V and 5 bases from J, with 22 bases between. Germline V lookup: CDR1 GTSNPN, CDR2 SVGIG (reference sequence). The CDR3 DNA follows: TGTGCCTGGAGCCGCAACCAGCTAGAGGGTAGAACCGGGGAGCTGTTTTTT. It specifies CAWSRNQLEGRTGELFF.

The V and J genes are TRBV18 and TRBJ2-5; TRBD1 matches at 7 bases. The junction had 4 bases not matched to a gene; V was cut back by 3 bases and J by 0 bases. Germline V lookup: CDR1 KGHSH, CDR2 LQKENI. The CDR3 runs to 15 residues. The CDR3 protein is CASSPAQGYQETQYF. In DNA, the CDR3 is TGTGCCAGCTCACCTGCACAGGGGTACCAAGAGACCCAGTACTTC.

In its sample, this clone was seen a few times. The J gene is TRBJ2-5, the V gene TRBV2, with TRBD2 identical over 12 bases. The V and J ends lost 6 bases and 5 bases, in that order; junction bases with no gene match: 7. Germline V gene lookup returns CDR1 SNHLY and CDR2 FYNNEI. The CDR3 covers 15 residues. The chain's CDR3 is CASRPTSGGRETQYF. DNA of the CDR3: TGTGCCAGCAGACCCACTAGCGGGGGGCGGGAGACCCAGTACTTC.

The J gene is TRBJ2-7, the V gene TRBV7-6; TRBD2 might be the D (6 bases). Trimming cost V 1 base and J 2 bases, with 12 bases left between them. The CDR3 length is 15 residues. CDR1 and CDR2 from the germline V gene are SGHVS and FNYEAQ. The chain's CDR3 is CASSLDGTATYEQYF. The CDR3 region has the DNA TGTGCCAGCAGCTTAGATGGGACTGCAACCTACGAGCAGTACTTC. The full variable domain, its missing parts supplied by reference TRBV7-6 and TRBJ2-7, is GAGVSQSPRYKVTKRGQDVALRCDPISGHVSLYWYRQALGQGPEFLTYFNYEAQQDKSGLPNDRFSAERPEGSISTLTIQRTEQRDSAMYRCASSLDGTATYEQYFGPGTRLTVT.

V usage is TRBV27 and J usage is TRBJ2-1; D is possibly TRBD2 (6 bases). The CDR3 consists of 19 residues. Germline V gene data show CDR1 as MNHEY and CDR2 as SMNVEV (reference sequence). The V and J ends lost 0 bases and 4 bases respectively, with 22 bases between them. CDR3 in DNA: TGTGCCAGCAGTTTATCACCTGGACTACCCGGAAGGAGGTACAATGAGCAGTTCTTC. Its translation: CASSLSPGLPGRRYNEQFF.

The rearrangement joins TRBV28 to TRBJ2-1, with D perhaps matching TRBD2 (6 bases). There are 16 residues in the CDR3. Germline assignment: CDR1 MDHEN and CDR2 SYDVKM. V lost 5 bases to trimming and J lost 7 bases, with 21 bases between them. The CDR3 sequence: CASSPPSGDSGNEQFF. CDR3 bases: TGTGCCAGCAGTCCCCCATCGGGGGATAGTGGGAATGAGCAGTTCTTC.

V is TRBV6-6 and J is TRBJ1-5; TRBD1 matches at 7 bases. The J segment lost 3 bases and the V segment lost 0 bases, leaving 5 bases of the junction unmatched. CDR1 MNHNY and CDR2 SVGAGI come from the germline V gene (reference sequence). The CDR3 is 16 residues long. CDR3 in DNA: TGTGCCAGCAGTTACTCTACAGGGGCCCCCAATCAGCCCCAGCATTTT. Amino acid sequence: CASSYSTGAPNQPQHF.

The chain links TRBV6-5 to TRBJ1-3; 8 bases match TRBD1. This CDR3 has 14 residues. The V and J ends lost 6 bases and 2 bases, in that order; junction bases with no gene match: 3. Germline loops: CDR1 MNHEY, CDR2 SVGAGI. This CDR3 is CASSTTGAGNTIYF. CDR3 sequence (DNA): TGTGCCAGCAGCACGACAGGGGCTGGAAACACCATATATTTT.

The rearrangement links TRBV6-1 to TRBJ2-7, with 12 positions matching TRBD2. The CDR3 contains 15 residues. V was pared by 4 bases and J by 6 bases, with 7 bases of the junction left unmatched. Per germline, CDR1 MNHNS and CDR2 SASEGT. The CDR3 sequence: CASSVKTSGRVEQYF. The CDR3 coding sequence is TGTGCCAGCAGTGTCAAGACTAGCGGGAGAGTCGAGCAGTACTTC.

The chain couples TRBV19 to TRBJ1-1; no firm D call. CDR1 is LNHDA and CDR2 is SQIVND in the germline V gene (reference sequence). This CDR3 comprises 13 residues. Trimming left V 7 bases short and J 4 bases short, with 13 bases between. CDR3 amino acids: CASKIQGATEAFF. DNA for the CDR3: TGTGCCAGTAAGATCCAAGGAGCCACTGAAGCTTTCTTT. The full variable domain, with the rest looked up from reference TRBV19 and TRBJ1-1, is DGGITQSPKYLFRKEGQNVTLSCEQNLNHDAMYWYRQDPGQGLRLIYYSQIVNDFQKGDIAEGYSVSREKKESFPLTVTSAQKNPTAFYLCASKIQGATEAFFGQGTRLTVV.

The J gene is TRBJ2-5, the V gene TRBV10-3; D remains ambiguous. Germline lookup yields CDR1 ENHRY and CDR2 SYGVKD. Trimming removed 0 bases from V and 3 bases from J, with 11 bases in between. The CDR3 loop spans 15 amino acids. The CDR3 DNA reads TGTGCCATCAGTGAGTCGGGTGGGCTTGAAGAGACCCAGTACTTC. It codes for CAISESGGLEETQYF.

The chain uses TRBV28 and TRBJ1-5, with D perhaps matching TRBD1 (5 bases). CDR3 length equals 16 residues. The germline V and J ends were trimmed by 3 bases and 0 bases, with 12 bases remaining between them. In germline, CDR1 is MDHEN, CDR2 SYDVKM. CDR3 nucleotides: TGTGCCAGCAGTTTCCTCCTAGACAGTAGCAATCAGCCCCAGCATTTT. Translation gives CASSFLLDSSNQPQHF.

The sample holds a few counts of this clone. J is TRBJ1-2 and V is TRBV18, with TRBD1 matching 8 bases. This CDR3 region has 14 residues. The V gene end was trimmed by 4 bases and the J gene end by 6 bases; junction bases not matched to a gene: 7. Looked up from germline, CDR1 is KGHSH and CDR2 is LQKENI. In DNA, the CDR3 is TGTGCCAGCTCACTACAGGGGGGAAGTGATGGCTACACCTTC. Protein sequence: CASSLQGGSDGYTF.

This chain links TRBV7-9 with TRBJ2-5, with D possibly matching TRBD1 (6 bases). The germline V and J ends were trimmed by 3 bases and 0 bases, with 14 bases remaining between them. In germline, CDR1 is SEHNR, CDR2 FQNEAQ (reference sequence). CDR3 length equals 16 residues. The CDR3 sequence: CASSLSRGMYQETQYF. The DNA of the CDR3 is TGTGCCAGCAGCTTGTCCAGGGGCATGTACCAAGAGACCCAGTACTTC.

This chain links TRBV2 with TRBJ2-1; 7 positions agree with TRBD1. Germline CDR1 is SNHLY and CDR2 is FYNNEI. The V and J ends lost 7 bases and 5 bases, in that order; junction bases with no gene match: 5. The CDR3 length is 13 residues. CDR3 nucleotides: TGTGCCAGCAAGGGGACAGCCAACAATGAGCAGTTCTTC. Residues: CASKGTANNEQFF.

The chain has TRBV6-6 and TRBJ1-1; D is ambiguous. Germline V gives CDR1 MNHNY, CDR2 SVGAGI (reference sequence). This CDR3 comprises 14 residues. The ends were cut back, 8 bases at V and 4 bases at J, with 17 bases in the middle. The DNA of the CDR3 is TGTGCCAGCGCGAAAGGCGGGCGTGTCACTGAAGCTTTCTTT. It yields the protein CASAKGGRVTEAFF.

The chain is built from TRBV30 and TRBJ1-5; D may be TRBD1 (5 bases). The CDR3 is 13 residues long. Germline V gene lookup returns CDR1 GTSNPN and CDR2 SVGIG (reference sequence). The V and J ends lost 0 bases and 7 bases respectively, with 10 bases between them. The DNA of the CDR3 is TGTGCCTGGAGTGTACTTGACAGACAGCCCCAGCATTTT. Translating it yields CAWSVLDRQPQHF.

The rearrangement joins TRBV6-1 to TRBJ1-5, with TRBD1 matching over 7 bases. V was clipped by 5 bases and J by 5 bases; unmatched bases: 6. The V gene's germline CDR1 is MNHNS and CDR2 SASEGT. The CDR3 is 14 amino acids. CDR3 sequence: CASSSRGLDQPQHF. The CDR3 bases are TGTGCCAGCAGTTCCAGGGGGTTAGATCAGCCCCAGCATTTT.

The rearrangement joins TRBV7-8 to TRBJ1-1; TRBD1 is a possible D gene (6 bases). The CDR3 runs to 14 residues. Germline loops: CDR1 SGHVS, CDR2 FQNEAQ. The V end was cut by 5 bases, the J end by 0 bases, with 10 bases between. The CDR3 reads CASSPGDMNTEAFF. DNA of the CDR3: TGTGCCAGCAGCCCAGGGGATATGAACACTGAAGCTTTCTTT.

V and J are TRBV5-1 and TRBJ2-2; TRBD2 aligns across 8 bases. Germline V CDR1 and CDR2: SGHRS, YFSETQ. CDR3 size: 18 residues. The trim removed 6 bases at V and 1 base at J, leaving 14 bases unmatched. The CDR3 DNA reads TGCGCCAGCACCCAACGGGTTAGCGGGATAGGGAACACCGGGGAGCTGTTTTTT. Translating it yields CASTQRVSGIGNTGELFF. The full variable domain, its missing parts supplied by reference TRBV5-1 and TRBJ2-2, is KAGVTQTPRYLIKTRGQQVTLSCSPISGHRSVSWYQQTPGQGLQFLFEYFSETQRNKGNFPGRFSGRQFSNSRSEMNVSTLELGDSALYLCASTQRVSGIGNTGELFFGEGSRLTVL.

The chain joins TRBV5-1 to TRBJ1-4, with D perhaps TRBD1 (5 bases). Germline V gene lookup returns CDR1 SGHRS and CDR2 YFSETQ. The germline V and J ends were trimmed by 4 bases and 10 bases, with 17 bases remaining between them. The CDR3 runs to 14 residues. The CDR3 is CASSQDTGGGKLFF. CDR3 sequence (DNA): TGCGCCAGCAGCCAGGACACTGGCGGCGGAAAACTGTTTTTT. Variable domain in full (rest from reference TRBV5-1 and TRBJ1-4): KAGVTQTPRYLIKTRGQQVTLSCSPISGHRSVSWYQQTPGQGLQFLFEYFSETQRNKGNFPGRFSGRQFSNSRSEMNVSTLELGDSALYLCASSQDTGGGKLFFGSGTQLSVL.